The text below deals with one TCR beta chain. This clonotype was detected many times. Its antigen is unknown. No quality values exist for individual bases; no much larger clone is one base distant. This sample stems from a study of T cells of healthy individuals (dated by TCRdb to between 2017 and 2018). Trimming leaves V shorter by 5 bases and J shorter by 3 bases, with the junction holding 8 bases beyond the gene matches. In the germline V gene, CDR1 corresponds to SNHLY and CDR2 to FYNNEI. CDR3 length: 15 amino acids, cysteine to phenylalanine. The retained sequence is limited to the CDR3, 45 bases, with the frame set at the first base. To prepare the library, 5' RACE was applied. Sequencing relied on an Illumina MiSeq. TCRdb cleaned the public reads at Q25 with fastp, built clones with MiXCR and kept in-frame beta chains. Each CDR3 protein appears once, grouped with its most common genes and DNA. This sample is represented by 60,000 to 80,000 distinct CDR3 sequences; around 16% of them were singletons. Of the sample, around 4.7% falls within the top ten clones.

Recombination joined TRBV2 with TRBJ2-5, with 8 middle bases fitting TRBD2. This TCR came from a human donor in good health. This receptor carries the CDR3 CASSPLLAGKETQYF. The DNA reads TGTGCCAGCAGTCCCCTTTTAGCGGGAAAAGAGACCCAGTACTTC.